This T cell receptor (beta chain) emerged from a study of T-cell reconstitution after alpha-beta-depleted transplantation in children. Unique molecular identifiers were incorporated when the TCRbeta library was constructed. One entry per CDR3 protein, called by TCRdb with MiXCR from the PCR reads. The table lists fewer than 750,000 distinct CDR3 sequences, 27% of them singletons. Overall study results and limits: The origin of alpha-beta T cells about two months after transplant was reportedly several hundred expanded graft clones. T cells produced anew were the main source of T-cell counts and diversity one year after transplant. In some patients, recipient T cells and intrathymic progenitors surviving conditioning explained high day-60 diversity.

The CDR3 runs 15 residues. V was trimmed by 0 bases and J by 5 bases, leaving 14 bases between them. Germline values: CDR1 SGHRS, CDR2 YFSETQ. A word on this clonotype: Its target is unknown.

The TCR was taken from a boy younger than two with Wiskott-Aldrich syndrome, due to receive a stem cell transplant. The J gene is TRBJ1-1, the V gene TRBV5-1; D is perhaps TRBD1 (5 bases). Sequences were derived from PBMCs, sampled before TCRalphabeta/CD19-depleted stem cell transplant. In DNA, the CDR3 is TGCGCCAGCAGCTTGGGGGGGTTGGTAGGTACTGAAGCTTTCTTT. The encoded protein is CASSLGGLVGTEAFF.